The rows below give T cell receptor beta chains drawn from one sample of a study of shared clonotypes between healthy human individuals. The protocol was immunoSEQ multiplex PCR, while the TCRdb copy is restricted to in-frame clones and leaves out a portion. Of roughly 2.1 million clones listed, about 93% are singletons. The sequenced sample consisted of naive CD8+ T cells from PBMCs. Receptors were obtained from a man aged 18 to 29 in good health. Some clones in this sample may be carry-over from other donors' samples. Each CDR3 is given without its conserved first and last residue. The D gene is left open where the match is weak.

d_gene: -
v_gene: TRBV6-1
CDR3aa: ASSESLGDRRYGYT

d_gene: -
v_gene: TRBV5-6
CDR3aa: ASSLGANTEAF

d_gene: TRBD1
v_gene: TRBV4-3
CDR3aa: ASSQDFDRGRYNEQF

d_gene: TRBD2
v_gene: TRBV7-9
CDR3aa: ASSPRGRGDIQY

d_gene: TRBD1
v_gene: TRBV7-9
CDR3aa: ASSLRQGRQETQY

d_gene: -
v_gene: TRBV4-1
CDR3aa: ASSQVASRTYNEQF

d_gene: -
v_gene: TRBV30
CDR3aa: AWRDGGSYEQY

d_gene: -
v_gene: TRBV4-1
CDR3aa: ASSQSPTTGKLF

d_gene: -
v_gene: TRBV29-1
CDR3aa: SVEITLAIQNGELF

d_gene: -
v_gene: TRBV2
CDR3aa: ASSEDYSSYEQY

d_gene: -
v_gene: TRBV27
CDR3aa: ASSNKLTGLNTEAF

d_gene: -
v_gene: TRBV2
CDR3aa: ASSAYRVRDEQF

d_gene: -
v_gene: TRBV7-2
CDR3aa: ASRFGSSSYNEQF

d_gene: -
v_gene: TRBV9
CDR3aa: ASSDGPSTEAF

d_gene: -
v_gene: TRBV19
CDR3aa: ASSISLSVYEQY

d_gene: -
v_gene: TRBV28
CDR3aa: ASSLSFSDSYSSYEQY

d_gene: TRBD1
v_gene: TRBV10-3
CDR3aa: AISDPLRQGRGGEKLF

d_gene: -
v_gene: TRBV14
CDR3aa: ASSQGPYYNEQF

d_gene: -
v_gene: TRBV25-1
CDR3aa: ASSETSGGIADTEAF

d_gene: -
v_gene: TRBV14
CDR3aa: ASSPPKGAGSSYNEQF

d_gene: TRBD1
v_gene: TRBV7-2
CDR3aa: ASSLGTAIEAF

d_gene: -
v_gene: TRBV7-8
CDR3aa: ASSPMKGPDTQY

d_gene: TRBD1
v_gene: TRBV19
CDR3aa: ASLRTGHLEAF

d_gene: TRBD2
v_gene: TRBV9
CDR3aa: ASSVGTSGTYEQY

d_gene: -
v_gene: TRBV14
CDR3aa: ASQGKYTEAF

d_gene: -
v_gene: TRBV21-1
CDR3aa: ASSKPLPRGPNTDTQY

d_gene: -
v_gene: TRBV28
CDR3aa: ASSLSTGSGDYEQY

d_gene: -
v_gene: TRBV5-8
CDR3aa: ASSLVFRERAKNIQY

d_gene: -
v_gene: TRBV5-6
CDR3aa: ASRPGGLRWEAF